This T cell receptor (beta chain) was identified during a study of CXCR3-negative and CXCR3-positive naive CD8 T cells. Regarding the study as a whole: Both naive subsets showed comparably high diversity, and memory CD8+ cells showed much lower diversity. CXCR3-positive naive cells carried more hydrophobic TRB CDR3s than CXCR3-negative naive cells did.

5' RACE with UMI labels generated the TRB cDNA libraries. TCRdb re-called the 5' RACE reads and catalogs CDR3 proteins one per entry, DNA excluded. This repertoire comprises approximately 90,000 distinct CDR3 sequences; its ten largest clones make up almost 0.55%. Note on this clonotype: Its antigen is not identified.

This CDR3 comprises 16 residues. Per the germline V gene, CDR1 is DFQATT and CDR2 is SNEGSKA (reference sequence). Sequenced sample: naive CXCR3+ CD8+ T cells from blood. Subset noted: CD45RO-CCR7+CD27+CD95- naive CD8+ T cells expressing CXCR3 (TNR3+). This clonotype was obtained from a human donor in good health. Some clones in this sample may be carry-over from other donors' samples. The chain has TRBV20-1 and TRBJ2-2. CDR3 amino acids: CSARDNVRFSTGELFF.